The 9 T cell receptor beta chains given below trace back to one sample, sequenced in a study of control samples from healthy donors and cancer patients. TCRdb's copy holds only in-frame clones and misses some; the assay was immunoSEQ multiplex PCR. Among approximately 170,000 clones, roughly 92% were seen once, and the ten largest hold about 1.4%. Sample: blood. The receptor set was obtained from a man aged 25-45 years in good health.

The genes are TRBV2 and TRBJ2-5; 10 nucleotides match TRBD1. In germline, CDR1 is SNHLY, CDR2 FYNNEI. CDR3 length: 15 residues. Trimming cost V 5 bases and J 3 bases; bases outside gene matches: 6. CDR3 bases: TGTGCCAGCAGTAATGCCGGGACAGGGGAAGAGACCCAGTACTTC. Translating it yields CASSNAGTGEETQYF.

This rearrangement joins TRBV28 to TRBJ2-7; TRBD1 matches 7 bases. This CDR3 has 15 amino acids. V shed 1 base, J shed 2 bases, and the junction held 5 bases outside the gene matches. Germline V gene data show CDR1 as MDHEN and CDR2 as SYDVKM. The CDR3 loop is CASSLYQDRPYEQYF. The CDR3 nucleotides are TGTGCCAGCAGTTTATACCAGGACAGGCCCTACGAGCAGTACTTC.

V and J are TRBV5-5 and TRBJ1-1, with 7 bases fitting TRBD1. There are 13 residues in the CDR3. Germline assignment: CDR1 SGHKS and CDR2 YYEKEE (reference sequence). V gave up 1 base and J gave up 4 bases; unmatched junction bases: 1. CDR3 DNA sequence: TGTGCCAGCAGCTTGCCAGGGGGCACTGAAGCTTTCTTT. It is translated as CASSLPGGTEAFF.

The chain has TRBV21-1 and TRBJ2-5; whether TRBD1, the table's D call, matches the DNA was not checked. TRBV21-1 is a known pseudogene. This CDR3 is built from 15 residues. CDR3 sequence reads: CASSPGGRSQETQYF. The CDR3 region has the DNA TGTGCCAGCAGCCCAGGGGGCAGATCCCAAGAGACCCAGTACTTC.

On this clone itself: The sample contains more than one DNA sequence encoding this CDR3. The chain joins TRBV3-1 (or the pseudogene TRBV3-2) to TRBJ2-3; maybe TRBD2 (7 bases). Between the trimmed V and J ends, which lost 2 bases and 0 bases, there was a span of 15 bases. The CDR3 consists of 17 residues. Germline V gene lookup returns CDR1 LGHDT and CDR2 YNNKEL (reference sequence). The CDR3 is CASSQFGGGGSTDTQYF. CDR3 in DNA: TGTGCCAGCAGCCAATTTGGAGGGGGGGGGAGCACAGATACGCAGTATTTT.

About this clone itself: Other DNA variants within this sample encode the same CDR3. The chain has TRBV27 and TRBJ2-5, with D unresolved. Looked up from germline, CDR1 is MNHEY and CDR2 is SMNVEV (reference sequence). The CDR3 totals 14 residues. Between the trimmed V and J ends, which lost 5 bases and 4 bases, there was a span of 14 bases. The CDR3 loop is CASSPSTPRETQYF. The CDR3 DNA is TGTGCCAGCAGTCCGAGTACCCCTAGAGAGACCCAGTACTTC.

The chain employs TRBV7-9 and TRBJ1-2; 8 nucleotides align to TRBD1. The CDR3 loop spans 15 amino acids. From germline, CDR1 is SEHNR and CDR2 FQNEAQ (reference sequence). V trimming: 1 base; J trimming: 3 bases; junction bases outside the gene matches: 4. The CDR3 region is CASSLDQGAHYGYTF. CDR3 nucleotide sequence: TGTGCCAGCAGCTTAGACCAGGGGGCGCACTATGGCTACACCTTC. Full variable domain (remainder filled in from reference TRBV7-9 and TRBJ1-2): DTGVSQNPRHKITKRGQNVTFRCDPISEHNRLYWYRQTLGQGPEFLTYFQNEAQLEKSRLLSDRFSAERPKGSFSTLEIQRTEQGDSAMYLCASSLDQGAHYGYTFGSGTRLTVV.

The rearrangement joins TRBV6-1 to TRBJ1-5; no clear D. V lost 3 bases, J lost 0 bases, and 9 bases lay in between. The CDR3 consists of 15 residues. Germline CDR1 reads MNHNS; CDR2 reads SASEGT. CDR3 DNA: TGTGCCAGCAGTGAGTGGACGTATAGCAATCAGCCCCAGCATTTT. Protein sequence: CASSEWTYSNQPQHF.

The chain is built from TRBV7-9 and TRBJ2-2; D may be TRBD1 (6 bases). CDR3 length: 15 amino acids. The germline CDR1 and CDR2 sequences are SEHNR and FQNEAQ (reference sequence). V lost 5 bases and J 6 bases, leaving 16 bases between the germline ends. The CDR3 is CASSLGQYKSGELFF. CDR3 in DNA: TGTGCCAGCAGCCTTGGACAGTACAAATCCGGGGAGCTGTTTTTT.